This T cell receptor beta chain was identified in a study of T-cell reconstitution after alpha-beta-depleted transplantation in children. The V segment lost 5 bases and the J segment 6 bases; nucleotides outside the gene matches: 10. The CDR3 loop spans 14 amino acids. Looked up from germline, CDR1 is SGHVS and CDR2 is FNYEAQ. Unique molecular identifiers were used in preparing the TCRbeta library. TCRdb redid the calling of the PCR reads with MiXCR, one entry per CDR3 protein. The sample shows 640,000 or so distinct CDR3 sequences, 16% of them seen only once. The sample in question was PBMCs from the stem cell graft donor, obtained from the stem cell graft. This receptor was identified in a human donor who donated a stem cell graft to a child with acute myeloid leukemia. The chain recombines TRBV7-6 with TRBJ2-7; 7 bases match TRBD1. This CDR3 is CASSPTGLAFEQYF. Here the CDR3 DNA reads TGTGCCAGCAGCCCGACAGGGCTGGCCTTCGAGCAGTACTTC.